This section outlines one T cell receptor beta chain sequence together with its context. This entry comes from a study of PD-1 blockade in classical Hodgkin lymphoma. The V segment lost 5 bases and the J segment 7 bases; nucleotides outside the gene matches: 12. From germline, CDR1 is SGHRS and CDR2 YFSETQ. This CDR3 has 15 residues. Time point in this sample: cycle 4 day 1 (C4D1), after about 6 weeks of nivolumab. Every patient had relapsed following autologous stem cell transplantation, and cohorts differed in brentuximab vedotin exposure. Sequencing used immunoSEQ multiplex PCR; TCRdb keeps in-frame clones, though not all of them. Of about 49,000 clones listed, around 87% are singletons.

This chain connects TRBV5-1 to TRBJ1-5; 7 positions match TRBD1. Source: peripheral blood mononuclear cells (PBMCs), taken before the fourth cycle of nivolumab. The TCR was taken from a human donor with classical Hodgkin lymphoma. The CDR3 DNA reads TGCGCCAGCAGGCTTGACAGGGAAGAGGGGCAGCCCCAGCATTTT. Its translation: CASRLDREEGQPQHF.